The next 23 T cell receptor beta chains were all read from a single sample in a study of naive and memory T cell subsets. Study-level points and caveats: Naive repertoires, especially CD8, held a few larger clonotypes, possibly memory cells re-expressing CD45RA.

No antigen has been identified for these receptors. An equimolar mix of two oligonucleotides served as the beta constant-region primer for TRBC1 and TRBC2. Ligated cDNA was amplified by four rounds of PCR with nested alpha and beta constant-region primers and SP2. Each CDR3 protein gets one entry after TCRdb re-called the UMI-ligation and nested PCR reads with MiXCR. The table records 150,000 or so distinct CDR3 sequences, 22% of them present only once. Sequencing was carried out using naive CD4+ T cells from blood. Receptors were obtained from a human donor in good health.

The chain links TRBV5-4 to TRBJ1-4; D is uncertain. This CDR3 has 14 residues. Deletions cut 4 bases from V and 8 bases from J, with 15 bases between. Germline V CDR1 and CDR2: SGHNT, YYREEE (reference sequence). CDR3 loop: CASSRPAKPEKLFF. The DNA for the CDR3 is TGTGCCAGCAGCCGTCCCGCGAAACCAGAAAAACTGTTTTTT.

V gene TRBV20-1 combines with J gene TRBJ2-7, with TRBD2 identical over 12 bases. The CDR3 has 17 residues. CDR1 is DFQATT and CDR2 is SNEGSKA in the germline V gene (reference sequence). The trim removed 0 bases at V and 0 bases at J, leaving 6 bases unmatched. This CDR3 reads CSARDLLAGGASYEQYF. The CDR3 region has the DNA TGCAGTGCTAGAGATCTACTAGCGGGAGGTGCCTCCTACGAGCAGTACTTC.

This clonotype was observed at least ten times. The chain is built from TRBV6-5 and TRBJ2-5; a possible D gene is TRBD2 (7 bases). Trimming shortened V by 2 bases and J by 4 bases, and 17 bases separated the two germline ends. CDR3 length: 16 residues. The germline V gene has CDR1 MNHEY and CDR2 SVGAGI. The CDR3, as DNA: TGTGCCAGCAGTTACACTCAGACAGGCGGGGGAGAGACCCAGTACTTC. Amino acid sequence: CASSYTQTGGGETQYF.

The chain couples TRBV20-1 to TRBJ1-5; no clear D. Trimming stripped 5 bases from V and 1 base from J, with 12 bases between. CDR1 is DFQATT and CDR2 is SNEGSKA in the germline V gene (reference sequence). The CDR3 is 14 amino acids. The CDR3 reads CSADNGGSNQPQHF. Here the CDR3 DNA reads TGCAGTGCTGATAACGGAGGGAGCAATCAGCCCCAGCATTTT.

The sample holds a few counts of this clonotype. The DNA for the CDR3 is TGTGCCAGCAGTTTGGGAGGGGTCTCTGGAAACACCATATATTTT. This encodes CASSLGGVSGNTIYF. This sequence joins TRBV28 and TRBJ1-3; possibly TRBD1 for D (5 bases). The CDR3 totals 15 residues. Trimming shortened V by 3 bases and J by 0 bases, and 9 bases separated the two germline ends. Germline V lookup: CDR1 MDHEN, CDR2 SYDVKM.

This clonotype showed up just a few times. DNA for the CDR3: TGTGCCAGCTCACCACGTCCGCAGGGGGCTGGGACTAGCGGGAAAAACGAGCAGTACTTC. It translates to CASSPRPQGAGTSGKNEQYF. The chain carries TRBV18 and TRBJ2-7, with 13 bases identical to TRBD2. Per germline, CDR1 KGHSH and CDR2 LQKENI. V gave up 1 base and J gave up 5 bases; unmatched junction bases: 17. The CDR3 loop spans 20 amino acids. Full variable domain (remainder filled in from reference TRBV18 and TRBJ2-7): NAGVMQNPRHLVRRRGQEARLRCSPMKGHSHVYWYRQLPEEGLKFMVYLQKENIIDESGMPKERFSAEFPKEGPSILRIQQVVRGDSAAYFCASSPRPQGAGTSGKNEQYFGPGTRLTVT.

The CDR3 DNA reads TGTGCCAGCAGCCAAGATATAGGGACAGGACGCTACGAGCAGTACTTC. It codes for CASSQDIGTGRYEQYF. The chain employs TRBV14 and TRBJ2-7, with 8 bases identical to TRBD1. V gave up 0 bases and J gave up 3 bases; unmatched junction bases: 7. The CDR3 runs to 16 residues. Germline V lookup: CDR1 SGHDN, CDR2 FVKESK.

The V call is TRBV6-5, the J call TRBJ2-2; 8 bases align to TRBD2. Germline V CDR1 and CDR2: MNHEY, SVGAGI. J lost 4 bases, V lost 5 bases, and 6 bases had no gene match. The CDR3 contains 15 residues. The CDR3 loop is CASSTIAGSTGELFF. CDR3 sequence (DNA): TGTGCCAGCAGTACGATAGCGGGATCCACCGGGGAGCTGTTTTTT.

The chain uses TRBV28 and TRBJ2-7; D is unclear. The CDR3 is 12 amino acids. The ends were cut back, 5 bases at V and 5 bases at J, with 10 bases in the middle. Looked up from germline, CDR1 is MDHEN and CDR2 is SYDVKM. The CDR3 here is CASSTGRNEQYF. The CDR3, as DNA: TGTGCCAGCAGTACTGGACGGAACGAGCAGTACTTC.

There are a few counts of this clonotype. The J gene is TRBJ1-2, the V gene TRBV20-1; D perhaps matches TRBD1 (5 bases). The V gene's germline CDR1 is DFQATT and CDR2 SNEGSKA (reference sequence). V dropped 5 bases and J dropped 8 bases, with 21 bases sitting between them. This CDR3 has 14 residues. CDR3 sequence (DNA): TGCAGTGCTCACACGGGGCCGGAGGAAAGGGGCTACACCTTC. It translates to CSAHTGPEERGYTF.

The rearrangement uses TRBV18 and TRBJ2-3; D remains ambiguous. This CDR3 has 15 amino acids. The V and J ends lost 3 bases and 0 bases respectively, with 10 bases between them. Germline-derived CDR1 and CDR2 are KGHSH and LQKENI. The CDR3 DNA sequence: TGTGCCAGCTCACCTCCTAGATCTAGCACAGATACGCAGTATTTT. This codes for CASSPPRSSTDTQYF.

The J gene is TRBJ2-7, the V gene TRBV20-1; TRBD1 might be the D (6 bases). The germline gives CDR1 DFQATT, CDR2 SNEGSKA (reference sequence). CDR3 length: 14 residues. The V and J ends lost 0 bases and 5 bases respectively, with 14 bases between them. CDR3 sequence reads: CSARDNTGIHEQYF. The CDR3, as DNA: TGCAGTGCTAGAGATAATACAGGGATCCACGAGCAGTACTTC.

This clonotype occurred many times. V is TRBV6-2 or TRBV6-3 and J is TRBJ2-1; D tentatively fits TRBD1 or TRBD2 (7 bases each). The CDR3 length is 15 residues. Germline CDR1 and CDR2: MNHEY and SVGEGT. Trimming left V 6 bases short and J 1 base short, with 13 bases between. CDR3 DNA: TGTGCCAGCAGGTCAGGGGGGGGGTCCTACAATGAGCAGTTCTTC. Protein: CASRSGGGSYNEQFF.

This clonotype was observed many times. The chain carries TRBV25-1 and TRBJ1-2; tentative D call: TRBD1 (6 bases). CDR3 length equals 12 residues. Germline-derived CDR1 and CDR2 are MGHDK and SYGVNS. Trimming removed 6 bases from V and 6 bases from J, with 11 bases in between. The chain's CDR3 is CASSRGGHGYTF. The DNA of the CDR3 is TGTGCCAGCAGCAGAGGGGGACATGGCTACACCTTC.

The rearrangement links TRBV24-1 to TRBJ1-5, with TRBD1 matching 9 bases. The germline V gene has CDR1 KGHDR and CDR2 SFDVKD. The CDR3 contains 14 residues. Trimming took 9 bases from V and 2 from J; bases not matched to a gene: 4. The CDR3 reads CATRDRDGNQPQHF. The CDR3 region has the DNA TGTGCCACCCGGGACAGGGACGGCAATCAGCCCCAGCATTTT.

Comment on this clonotype: This may be a read error: a much more frequent sequence differs by one nucleotide. For the CDR3, the DNA is TGTGCCAGCTCCACGGACAGGGTGATGAATGTGCAGTTCTTC. Its translation is CASSTDRVMNVQFF. V gene TRBV18 combines with J gene TRBJ2-1, with TRBD1 matching over 8 bases. CDR1 is KGHSH and CDR2 is LQKENI in the germline V gene. CDR3 length equals 14 residues.

In this sample, this clonotype turned up many times. The genes are TRBV6-1 and TRBJ2-3; D tentatively fits TRBD1 or TRBD2 (5 bases each). Germline V CDR1 and CDR2: MNHNS, SASEGT. The CDR3 is made up of 15 amino acids. V lost 3 bases and J lost 5, with 15 bases in between. The CDR3 nucleotides read TGTGCCAGCAGTGAGGTTGAGAGGGGCAGAGATACGCAGTATTTT. It yields the protein CASSEVERGRDTQYF.

This clonotype came up a few times. The gene calls are TRBV7-2 and TRBJ2-2; weak D call: TRBD1 (5 bases). Trimming removed 0 bases from V and 7 bases from J, with 18 bases in between. The CDR3 runs 17 residues. Germline lookup yields CDR1 SGHTA and CDR2 FQGNSA. CDR3 DNA: TGTGCCAGCAGCTTAGCTACAGGAAGGCGGAGTGGCGGGGAGCTGTTTTTT. It is translated as CASSLATGRRSGGELFF.

This clonotype was counted between two and nine times. The J gene is TRBJ2-7, the V gene TRBV7-2; no clear D gene. The germline V and J ends were trimmed by 4 bases and 4 bases, with 14 bases remaining between them. Looked up from germline, CDR1 is SGHTA and CDR2 is FQGNSA. This CDR3 has 14 amino acids. CDR3 nucleotide sequence: TGTGCCAGCAGCTCCCCCCCTAAGCCATACGAGCAGTACTTC. Translated: CASSSPPKPYEQYF.

V is TRBV12-3 or TRBV12-4 and J is TRBJ2-1; D unclear. CDR3 size: 13 residues. V lost 6 bases, J lost 7 bases, and 13 bases lay in between. CDR3 bases: TGTGCCAGCAGACCATTCTGGGGAAATGAGCAGTTCTTC. Translated, it gives CASRPFWGNEQFF.

This clonotype was observed a few times. The chain joins TRBV9 to TRBJ2-1, with D maybe TRBD1 (5 bases). Germline lookup yields CDR1 SGDLS and CDR2 YYNGEE. The V end was cut by 0 bases, the J end by 0 bases, with 10 bases between. This CDR3 has 16 residues. The CDR3 loop reads CASSVVGQGSYNEQFF. The CDR3 region has the DNA TGTGCCAGCAGCGTAGTCGGGCAGGGCTCCTACAATGAGCAGTTCTTC.

Details on this clonotype: Just one base apart from a much larger clone, this may be a read error. This chain joins TRBV2 and TRBJ2-1; unclear D gene. CDR1 is SNHLY and CDR2 is FYNNEI in the germline V gene. Trimming removed 4 bases from V and 6 bases from J, with 4 bases in between. This CDR3 comprises 11 residues. The CDR3 region is CASSVFNEQFF. CDR3 nucleotide sequence: TGTGCCAGCAGTGTTTTCAATGAGCAGTTCTTC.

This clonotype was counted only a few times. The V and J genes are TRBV7-3 and TRBJ2-1; D possibly corresponds to TRBD2 (6 bases). CDR1 and CDR2 from the germline V gene are SGHTA and FQGTGA. V was trimmed by 5 bases and J by 8 bases, leaving 16 bases between them. The CDR3 loop spans 14 amino acids. The DNA of the CDR3 is TGTGCCAGCAGCCAAAGTCCACCGGGAGATGAGCAGTTCTTC. Translating it yields CASSQSPPGDEQFF.